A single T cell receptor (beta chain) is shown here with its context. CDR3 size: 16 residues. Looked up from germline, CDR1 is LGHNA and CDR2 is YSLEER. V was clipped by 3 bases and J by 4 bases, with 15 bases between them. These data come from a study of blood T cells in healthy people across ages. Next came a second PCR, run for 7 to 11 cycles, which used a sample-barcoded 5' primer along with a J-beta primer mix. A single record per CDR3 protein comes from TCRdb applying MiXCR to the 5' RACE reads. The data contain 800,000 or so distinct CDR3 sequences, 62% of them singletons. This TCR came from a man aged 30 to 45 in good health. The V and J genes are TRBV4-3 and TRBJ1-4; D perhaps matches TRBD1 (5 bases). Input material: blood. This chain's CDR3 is CASSQDTGTHNEKLFF. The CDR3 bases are TGCGCCAGCAGCCAGGACACCGGGACCCATAATGAAAAACTGTTTTTT.